This TCR beta chain derives from a study of T cells in Graves' hyperthyroidism and ophthalmopathy. Study context: Peripheral blood draws took place at initial diagnosis, ahead of any treatment. Overall study findings and caveats: Classification by a 13 V-J model distinguished ophthalmopathy from stable hyperthyroidism. Among clonotypes expanded in thyroid above 0.001, most were also found in blood.

This clonotype was seen at least ten times. What it binds is unknown. Criteria for exclusion of patients were uncontrolled infection, other autoimmune disease, pregnancy or lactation. Germline CDR1 reads MNHEY; CDR2 reads SVGEGT. The V gene lost 2 bases and the J gene lost 7 bases, with 6 bases spanning the gap. The CDR3 is 12 amino acids. Amplification of TCR beta CDR3 regions was performed using RNA transcripts as template. HTBI primers drove first-round RT-PCR of the TCR CDR3. MiXCR was run by TCRdb on the multiplex PCR reads, yielding one entry per CDR3 protein. Altogether around 350,000 distinct CDR3 sequences are present, 13% being singletons, with the ten largest covering over 8.5%.

This sequence was found in a woman between 18 and 29 years old with Graves' hyperthyroidism. The sample comprised blood. The chain couples TRBV6-2 or TRBV6-3 to TRBJ2-1; possible D gene TRBD1, 5 bases. This chain's CDR3 is CASSYKGNEQFF. CDR3 nucleotides: TGTGCCAGCAGTTACAAGGGGAATGAGCAGTTCTTC.